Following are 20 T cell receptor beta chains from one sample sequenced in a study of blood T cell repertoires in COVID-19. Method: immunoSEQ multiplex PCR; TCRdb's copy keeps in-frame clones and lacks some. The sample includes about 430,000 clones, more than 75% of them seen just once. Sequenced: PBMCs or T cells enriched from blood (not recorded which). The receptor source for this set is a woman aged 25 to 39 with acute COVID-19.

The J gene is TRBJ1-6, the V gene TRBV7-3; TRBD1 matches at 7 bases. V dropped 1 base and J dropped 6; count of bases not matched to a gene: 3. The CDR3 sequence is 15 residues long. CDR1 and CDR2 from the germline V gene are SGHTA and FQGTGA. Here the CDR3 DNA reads TGTGCCAGCAGCTTAAGCCCAGGGGGTAATTCACCCCTCCACTTT. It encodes CASSLSPGGNSPLHF.

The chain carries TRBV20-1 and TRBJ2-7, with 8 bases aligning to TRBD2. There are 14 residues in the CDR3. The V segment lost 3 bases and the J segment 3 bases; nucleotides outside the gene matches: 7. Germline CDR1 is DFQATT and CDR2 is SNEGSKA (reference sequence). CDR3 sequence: CSASPRGGRYEQYF. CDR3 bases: TGCAGTGCTAGTCCACGGGGGGGCCGCTACGAGCAGTACTTC.

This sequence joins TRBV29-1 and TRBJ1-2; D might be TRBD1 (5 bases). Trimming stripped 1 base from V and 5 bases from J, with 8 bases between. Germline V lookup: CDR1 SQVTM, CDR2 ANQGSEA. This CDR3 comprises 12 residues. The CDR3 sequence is CSVEGRGYGYTF. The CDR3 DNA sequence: TGCAGCGTTGAAGGGAGGGGTTATGGCTACACCTTC.

CDR3 protein: CSATASYEQYF. The CDR3 bases are TGCAGTGCTACCGCGAGTTACGAGCAGTACTTC. The V call is TRBV20-1, the J call TRBJ2-7; no clear D gene. Germline values: CDR1 DFQATT, CDR2 SNEGSKA (reference sequence). CDR3 length equals 11 residues. Trimming left V 4 bases short and J 4 bases short, with 8 bases between.

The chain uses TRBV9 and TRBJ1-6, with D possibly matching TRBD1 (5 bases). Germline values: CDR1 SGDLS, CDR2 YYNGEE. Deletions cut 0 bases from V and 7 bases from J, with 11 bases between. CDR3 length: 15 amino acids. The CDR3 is CASSVEGRVNSPLHF. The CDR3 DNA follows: TGTGCCAGCAGCGTAGAAGGCAGGGTGAATTCACCCCTCCACTTT.

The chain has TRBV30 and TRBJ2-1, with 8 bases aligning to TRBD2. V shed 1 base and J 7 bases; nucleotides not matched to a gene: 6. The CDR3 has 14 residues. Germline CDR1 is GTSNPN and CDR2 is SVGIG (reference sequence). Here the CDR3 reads CAWSDGGATNEQFF. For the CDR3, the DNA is TGTGCCTGGAGTGACGGGGGGGCCACTAATGAGCAGTTCTTC.

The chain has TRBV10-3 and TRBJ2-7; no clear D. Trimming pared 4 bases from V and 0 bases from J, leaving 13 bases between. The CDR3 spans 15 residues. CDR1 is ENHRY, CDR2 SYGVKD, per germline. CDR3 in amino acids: CAISATAQTSYEQYF. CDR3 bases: TGTGCCATCAGTGCCACAGCACAGACCTCCTACGAGCAGTACTTC.

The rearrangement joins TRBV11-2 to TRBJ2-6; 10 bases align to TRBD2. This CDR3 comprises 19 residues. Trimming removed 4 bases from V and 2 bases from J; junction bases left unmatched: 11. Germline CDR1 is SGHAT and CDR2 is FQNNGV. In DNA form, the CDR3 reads TGTGCCAGCAGCTCCAGAGGCAGCGGGGGGGCCGCTGGGGCCAACGTCCTGACTTTC. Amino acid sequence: CASSSRGSGGAAGANVLTF.

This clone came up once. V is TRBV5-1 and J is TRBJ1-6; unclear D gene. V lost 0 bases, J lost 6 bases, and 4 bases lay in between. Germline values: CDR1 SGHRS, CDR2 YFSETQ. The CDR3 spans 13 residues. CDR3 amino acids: CASSLGGNSPLHF. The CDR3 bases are TGCGCCAGCAGCTTGGGCGGTAATTCACCCCTCCACTTT.

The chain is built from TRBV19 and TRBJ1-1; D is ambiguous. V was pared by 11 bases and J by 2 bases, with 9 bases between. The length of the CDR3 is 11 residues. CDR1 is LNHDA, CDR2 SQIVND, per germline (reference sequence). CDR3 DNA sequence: TGTGCCTGCAAGCAAAACACTGAAGCTTTCTTT. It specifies CACKQNTEAFF. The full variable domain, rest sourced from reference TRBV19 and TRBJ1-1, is DGGITQSPKYLFRKEGQNVTLSCEQNLNHDAMYWYRQDPGQGLRLIYYSQIVNDFQKGDIAEGYSVSREKKESFPLTVTSAQKNPTAFYLCACKQNTEAFFGQGTRLTVV.

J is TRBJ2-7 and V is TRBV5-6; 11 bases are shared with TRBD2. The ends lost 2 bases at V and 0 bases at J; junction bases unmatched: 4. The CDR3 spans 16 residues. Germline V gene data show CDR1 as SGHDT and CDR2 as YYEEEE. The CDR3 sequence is CASSFFSGGASYEQYF. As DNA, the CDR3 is TGTGCCAGCAGCTTTTTTAGCGGGGGGGCCTCCTACGAGCAGTACTTC.

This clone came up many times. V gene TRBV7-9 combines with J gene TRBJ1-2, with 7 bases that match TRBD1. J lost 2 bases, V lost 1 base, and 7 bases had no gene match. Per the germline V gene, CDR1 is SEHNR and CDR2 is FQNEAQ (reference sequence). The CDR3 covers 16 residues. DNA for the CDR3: TGTGCCAGCAGCTTAGTAAGGCAGGGGGGCAACTATGGCTACACCTTC. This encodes CASSLVRQGGNYGYTF.

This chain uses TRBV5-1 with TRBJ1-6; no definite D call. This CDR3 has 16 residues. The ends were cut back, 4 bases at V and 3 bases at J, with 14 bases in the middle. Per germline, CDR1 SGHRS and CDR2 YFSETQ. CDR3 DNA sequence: TGCGCCAGCAGCCCCGCAGCGGGCGGCTATAATTCACCCCTCCACTTT. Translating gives CASSPAAGGYNSPLHF.

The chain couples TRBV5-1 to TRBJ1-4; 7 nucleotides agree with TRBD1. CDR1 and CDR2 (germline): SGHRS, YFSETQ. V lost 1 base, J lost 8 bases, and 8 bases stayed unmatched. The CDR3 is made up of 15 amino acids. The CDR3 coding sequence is TGCGCCAGCAGCTTGATGGGGGACAGCCGGGAAAAACTGTTTTTT. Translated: CASSLMGDSREKLFF. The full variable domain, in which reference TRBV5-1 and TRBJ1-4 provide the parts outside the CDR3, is KAGVTQTPRYLIKTRGQQVTLSCSPISGHRSVSWYQQTPGQGLQFLFEYFSETQRNKGNFPGRFSGRQFSNSRSEMNVSTLELGDSALYLCASSLMGDSREKLFFGSGTQLSVL.

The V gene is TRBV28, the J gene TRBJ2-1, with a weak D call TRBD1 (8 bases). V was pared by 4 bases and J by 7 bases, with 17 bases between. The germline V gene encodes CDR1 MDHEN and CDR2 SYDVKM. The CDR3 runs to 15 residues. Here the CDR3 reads CASSSGQGGLNEQFF. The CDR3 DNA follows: TGTGCCAGCAGTTCTGGACAGGGAGGGCTAAATGAGCAGTTCTTC.

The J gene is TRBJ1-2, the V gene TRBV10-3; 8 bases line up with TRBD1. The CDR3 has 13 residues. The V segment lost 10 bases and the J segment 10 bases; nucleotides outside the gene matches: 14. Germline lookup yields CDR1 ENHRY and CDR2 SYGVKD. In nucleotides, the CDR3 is TGTGCCACGCAAGAGACAGGGGCTGAATCCTACACCTTC. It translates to CATQETGAESYTF.

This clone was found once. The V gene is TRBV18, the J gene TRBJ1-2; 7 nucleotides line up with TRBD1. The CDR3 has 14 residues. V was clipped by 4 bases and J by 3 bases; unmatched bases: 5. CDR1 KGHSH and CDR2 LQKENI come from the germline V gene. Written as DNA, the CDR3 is TGTGCCAGCTCACAGCAGGGGGAATACTATGGCTACACCTTC. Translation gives CASSQQGEYYGYTF.

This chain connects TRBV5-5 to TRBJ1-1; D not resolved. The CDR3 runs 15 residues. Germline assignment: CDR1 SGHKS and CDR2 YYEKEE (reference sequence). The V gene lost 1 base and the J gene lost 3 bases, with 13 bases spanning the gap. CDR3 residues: CASSLSPREDTEAFF. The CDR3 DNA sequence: TGTGCCAGCAGCTTGTCCCCCCGGGAGGACACTGAAGCTTTCTTT.

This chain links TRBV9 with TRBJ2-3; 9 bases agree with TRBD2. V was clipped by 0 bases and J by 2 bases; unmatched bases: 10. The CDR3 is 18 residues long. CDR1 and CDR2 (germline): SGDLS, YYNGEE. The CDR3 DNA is TGTGCCAGCAGCGTAGGGACTAGCGCTCGGGATGCCACAGATACGCAGTATTTT. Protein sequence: CASSVGTSARDATDTQYF.

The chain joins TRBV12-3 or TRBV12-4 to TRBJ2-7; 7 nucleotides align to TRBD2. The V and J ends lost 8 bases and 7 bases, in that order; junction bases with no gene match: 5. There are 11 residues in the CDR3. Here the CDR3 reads CASEGRGEQYF. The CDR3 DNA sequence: TGTGCCAGCGAAGGGCGGGGGGAGCAGTACTTC.